A selection of T cell receptor beta chains follows, all from one sample in a study of radiation and T cells in renal cell carcinoma. Here immunoSEQ multiplex PCR was the method, and the copy in TCRdb shows in-frame clones only, minus some. The sample records 75,000 to 90,000 clones, approximately 90% being singletons. This specimen was blood, taken from a patient whose treatment included radiotherapy and nephrectomy. The source of these receptors is a woman between 65 and 79 years old with renal cell carcinoma. The CDR3 runs from the conserved cysteine through the conserved F or W. The D gene is left open where the match is weak. Clone size is not always given. Where it is, it says once, few, many or a class for expanded clones.

abundance: once
v_gene: TRBV18
j_gene: TRBJ2-7
d_gene: .
CDR3nt: TGTGCCAGCTCACCAACTATTTACGAGCAGTACTTC
CDR3aa: CASSPTIYEQYF

abundance: .
v_gene: TRBV15
j_gene: TRBJ1-2
d_gene: TRBD1
CDR3nt: TGTGCCACCAGGCAAGAACAGGGGCCTCCATATGGCTACACCTTC
CDR3aa: CATRQEQGPPYGYTF

abundance: .
v_gene: TRBV19
j_gene: TRBJ2-5
d_gene: TRBD1
CDR3nt: TGTGCCAGTAGACCGACAGGGGGGGGTTTTGAGACCCAGTACTTC
CDR3aa: CASRPTGGGFETQYF

abundance: .
v_gene: TRBV19
j_gene: TRBJ2-6
d_gene: .
CDR3nt: TGTGCCAGTAGTATATCGAAAGTAACTGGGGCCAACGTCCTGACTTTC
CDR3aa: CASSISKVTGANVLTF

abundance: .
v_gene: TRBV6-4
j_gene: TRBJ2-3
d_gene: TRBD2
CDR3nt: TGTGCCAGCAGTATTGCGGGGGGGACAGATACGCAGTATTTT
CDR3aa: CASSIAGGTDTQYF

abundance: .
v_gene: TRBV18
j_gene: TRBJ1-2
d_gene: TRBD1
CDR3nt: TGTGCCAGCTCACCAGACAGGGGAAGGGTAGATGGCTACACCTTC
CDR3aa: CASSPDRGRVDGYTF

abundance: .
v_gene: TRBV6-5
j_gene: TRBJ1-5
d_gene: .
CDR3nt: TGTGCCAGCAGTTCTGGTCAGCCCCAGCATTTT
CDR3aa: CASSSGQPQHF

abundance: .
v_gene: TRBV5-1
j_gene: TRBJ2-5
d_gene: .
CDR3nt: TGCGCCAGCAGCTTAGGCCAAGAGACCCAGTACTTC
CDR3aa: CASSLGQETQYF

abundance: few
v_gene: TRBV6-6
j_gene: TRBJ1-6
d_gene: TRBD1
CDR3nt: TGTGCCAGCAACCGGGACAGCCATAATTCACCCCTCCACTTT
CDR3aa: CASNRDSHNSPLHF

abundance: .
v_gene: TRBV5-1
j_gene: TRBJ2-3
d_gene: .
CDR3nt: TGCGCCAGCAGCTTCAACGGGCTTAGCACAGATACGCAGTATTTT
CDR3aa: CASSFNGLSTDTQYF

abundance: .
v_gene: TRBV5-1
j_gene: TRBJ2-3
d_gene: .
CDR3nt: TGCGCCAGCAGCTTGGGACTAGTCAGCACAGATACGCAGTATTTT
CDR3aa: CASSLGLVSTDTQYF

abundance: .
v_gene: TRBV11-3
j_gene: TRBJ1-4
d_gene: .
CDR3nt: TGTGCCAGCAGCTTAGGGTGGCCTGCAGGTGATGAAAAACTGTTTTTT
CDR3aa: CASSLGWPAGDEKLFF

abundance: .
v_gene: TRBV5-5
j_gene: TRBJ1-5
d_gene: .
CDR3nt: TGTGCCAGCAGCTTGCTGGTTAGCAATCAGCCCCAGCATTTT
CDR3aa: CASSLLVSNQPQHF

abundance: .
v_gene: TRBV4-3
j_gene: TRBJ2-7
d_gene: .
CDR3nt: TGCGCCAGCAGCCAGTTGGGTGGGGTAGGGCAGTACTTC
CDR3aa: CASSQLGGVGQYF

abundance: .
v_gene: TRBV9
j_gene: TRBJ1-5
d_gene: TRBD1
CDR3nt: TGTGCCAGCAGCGACGGACAGGCGAATCAGCCCCAGCATTTT
CDR3aa: CASSDGQANQPQHF

abundance: .
v_gene: TRBV5-1
j_gene: TRBJ1-1
d_gene: TRBD1
CDR3nt: TGCGCCAGCAGGTCCCCAAAAACCGGGACAGGGCCCGCTTTCTTT
CDR3aa: CASRSPKTGTGPAFF

abundance: .
v_gene: TRBV21-1
j_gene: TRBJ2-3
d_gene: .
CDR3nt: TGTGCCAGCAGCAAAGTAGTAGCTAGCGGAGGCACAGATACGCAGTATTTT
CDR3aa: CASSKVVASGGTDTQYF

abundance: .
v_gene: TRBV30
j_gene: TRBJ1-1
d_gene: TRBD1
CDR3nt: TGTGCCTTTCGGCCGGGACAGATGAACACTGAAGCTTTCTTT
CDR3aa: CAFRPGQMNTEAFF

abundance: .
v_gene: TRBV6-5
j_gene: TRBJ1-1
d_gene: TRBD1
CDR3nt: TGTGCCAGCAGTTACAGGGGACAGGGCACTGAAGCTTTCTTT
CDR3aa: CASSYRGQGTEAFF

abundance: .
v_gene: TRBV6-5
j_gene: TRBJ1-3
d_gene: .
CDR3nt: TGTGCCAGCAGCCCGGGATTGGGAAACACCATATATTTT
CDR3aa: CASSPGLGNTIYF

abundance: .
v_gene: TRBV7-9
j_gene: TRBJ2-2
d_gene: .
CDR3nt: TGTGCCAGCAGCCAAACAGGGAGTCGCACCGGGGAGCTGTTTTTT
CDR3aa: CASSQTGSRTGELFF

abundance: .
v_gene: TRBV30
j_gene: TRBJ2-7
d_gene: TRBD1
CDR3nt: TGTGCCTGGAGTTTCGGGACAGGGGTGGAGCAGTACTTC
CDR3aa: CAWSFGTGVEQYF

abundance: .
v_gene: TRBV6-6
j_gene: TRBJ2-1
d_gene: .
CDR3nt: TGTGCCAGCACTATCGGGAATGAGCAGTTCTTC
CDR3aa: CASTIGNEQFF

abundance: .
v_gene: TRBV5-1
j_gene: TRBJ1-2
d_gene: .
CDR3nt: TGCGCCAGCAGCCCCGCGGGGGGAGACTATGGCTACACCTTC
CDR3aa: CASSPAGGDYGYTF

abundance: .
v_gene: TRBV5-1
j_gene: TRBJ2-1
d_gene: .
CDR3nt: TGCGCCAGCAGCTTGGACGGATCTAGAGGCAATGAGCAGTTCTTC
CDR3aa: CASSLDGSRGNEQFF

abundance: .
v_gene: TRBV7-8
j_gene: TRBJ1-3
d_gene: .
CDR3nt: TGTGCCAGCAGCCACAGCGGTGGAAACACCATATATTTT
CDR3aa: CASSHSGGNTIYF

abundance: .
v_gene: TRBV25-1
j_gene: TRBJ2-1
d_gene: .
CDR3nt: TGTGCCACTAGGGGGACTCAAAACAATGAGCAGTTCTTC
CDR3aa: CATRGTQNNEQFF

abundance: .
v_gene: TRBV18
j_gene: TRBJ2-7
d_gene: TRBD1
CDR3nt: TGTGCCAGCTCAGGGGACAGTTACGAGCAGTACTTC
CDR3aa: CASSGDSYEQYF

abundance: .
v_gene: TRBV6-1
j_gene: TRBJ2-1
d_gene: .
CDR3nt: TGTGCCAGCGCGGGGGCGTCTTACAATGAGCAGTTCTTC
CDR3aa: CASAGASYNEQFF

abundance: .
v_gene: TRBV30
j_gene: TRBJ1-2
d_gene: TRBD1
CDR3nt: TGTGCCTGGATCGGACAGGGGGCTGGGGGCTACACCTTC
CDR3aa: CAWIGQGAGGYTF

abundance: once
v_gene: TRBV30
j_gene: TRBJ1-6
d_gene: .
CDR3nt: TGTGCCTGGAGTTGGGTATTGTCGGGCGGTAATTCACCCCTCCACTTT
CDR3aa: CAWSWVLSGGNSPLHF

abundance: once
v_gene: TRBV5-1
j_gene: TRBJ1-2
d_gene: .
CDR3nt: TGCGCCAGCAGCTTGGGGGAAGGGCGGGATGGCTACACCTTC
CDR3aa: CASSLGEGRDGYTF

abundance: .
v_gene: TRBV27
j_gene: TRBJ1-4
d_gene: TRBD1
CDR3nt: TGTGCCAGCAGTCCGCAAACAGGGGGCTTAATAGCTAATGAAAAACTGTTTTTT
CDR3aa: CASSPQTGGLIANEKLFF

abundance: .
v_gene: TRBV7-9
j_gene: TRBJ2-3
d_gene: .
CDR3nt: TGTGCCAGCAGCCAAATCGCGTTAGATACGCAGTATTTT
CDR3aa: CASSQIALDTQYF

abundance: .
v_gene: TRBV28
j_gene: TRBJ2-3
d_gene: .
CDR3nt: TGTGCCAGCAGTTTAGCAGGGGCCAGCACAGATACGCAGTATTTT
CDR3aa: CASSLAGASTDTQYF

abundance: .
v_gene: TRBV6-5
j_gene: TRBJ1-2
d_gene: TRBD1
CDR3nt: TGTGCCAGCAGCGACAGGGGTTCTAACTATGGCTACACCTTC
CDR3aa: CASSDRGSNYGYTF

abundance: .
v_gene: TRBV6-1
j_gene: TRBJ1-2
d_gene: TRBD1
CDR3nt: TGTGCCAGCTCCGGGGTGACAGGGGGAGGGGATGGCTACACCTTC
CDR3aa: CASSGVTGGGDGYTF

abundance: .
v_gene: TRBV4-1
j_gene: TRBJ1-2
d_gene: .
CDR3nt: TGCGCCAGCAGCCTCCTTGGGGGGGCCTATGGCTACACCTTC
CDR3aa: CASSLLGGAYGYTF

abundance: .
v_gene: TRBV25-1
j_gene: TRBJ2-2
d_gene: .
CDR3nt: TGTGCCAGTACCGCCAGGGGATATACCGGGGAGCTGTTTTTT
CDR3aa: CASTARGYTGELFF

abundance: .
v_gene: TRBV5-1
j_gene: TRBJ1-5
d_gene: .
CDR3nt: TGCGCCAGCAGCTTGGGGGGGGGCGACCAGCCCCAGCATTTT
CDR3aa: CASSLGGGDQPQHF

abundance: few
v_gene: TRBV10-3
j_gene: TRBJ1-1
d_gene: .
CDR3nt: TGTGCCATCAGTGGGGCGGGACGGTCTTTCACTGAAGCTTTCTTT
CDR3aa: CAISGAGRSFTEAFF

abundance: .
v_gene: TRBV29-1
j_gene: TRBJ1-1
d_gene: .
CDR3nt: TGCAGCGTACCTTCGGGGGGGGACACTGAAGCTTTCTTT
CDR3aa: CSVPSGGDTEAFF

abundance: .
v_gene: TRBV5-4
j_gene: TRBJ1-6
d_gene: .
CDR3nt: TGTGCCAGCAGCTTGGCCTCAGAGTTAGAGTCACCCCTCCACTTT
CDR3aa: CASSLASELESPLHF

abundance: .
v_gene: TRBV2
j_gene: TRBJ2-2
d_gene: .
CDR3nt: TGTGCCAGCAGTGAAGACTTCCTCCGCACCGGGGAGCTGTTTTTT
CDR3aa: CASSEDFLRTGELFF

abundance: .
v_gene: TRBV9
j_gene: TRBJ2-5
d_gene: TRBD2
CDR3nt: TGTGCCAGCAGCGTAGATTTAGCGGGGGGGATTAAAGAGACCCAGTACTTC
CDR3aa: CASSVDLAGGIKETQYF

abundance: .
v_gene: TRBV30
j_gene: TRBJ2-2
d_gene: TRBD1
CDR3nt: TGTGCCTTTAGACAGGGAGACACCGGGGAGCTGTTTTTT
CDR3aa: CAFRQGDTGELFF

abundance: .
v_gene: TRBV28
j_gene: TRBJ2-1
d_gene: .
CDR3nt: TGTGCCAGCAGCCCCAACAATGAGCAGTTCTTC
CDR3aa: CASSPNNEQFF

abundance: .
v_gene: TRBV7-9
j_gene: TRBJ2-2
d_gene: TRBD1
CDR3nt: TGTGCCAGCAGCCCTTCAGGGGGACGGAGCACCGGGGAGCTGTTTTTT
CDR3aa: CASSPSGGRSTGELFF

abundance: once
v_gene: TRBV9
j_gene: TRBJ2-2
d_gene: TRBD2
CDR3nt: TGTGCCAGCAGCGTAGGAGCGGGGGGGCACACCGGGGAGCTGTTTTTT
CDR3aa: CASSVGAGGHTGELFF

abundance: .
v_gene: TRBV9
j_gene: TRBJ2-1
d_gene: TRBD2
CDR3nt: TGTGCCAGCAGCGTAGAGGGGAGGGGCCCTGAAATGGGTTCCTACAATGAGCAGTTCTTC
CDR3aa: CASSVEGRGPEMGSYNEQFF

abundance: .
v_gene: TRBV28
j_gene: TRBJ1-1
d_gene: .
CDR3nt: TGTGCCAGCAGTTATCCAGGAGGCACTGAAGCTTTCTTT
CDR3aa: CASSYPGGTEAFF

abundance: .
v_gene: TRBV14
j_gene: TRBJ2-2
d_gene: TRBD2
CDR3nt: TGTGCCAGCAGCCAAGACCCGGGGCTAGCGGGAAACACCGGGGAGCTGTTTTTT
CDR3aa: CASSQDPGLAGNTGELFF

abundance: .
v_gene: TRBV30
j_gene: TRBJ1-3
d_gene: .
CDR3nt: TGTGCCTGGAGTGTAGGAGGGGTACCCGGGGGAAACACCATATATTTT
CDR3aa: CAWSVGGVPGGNTIYF